These 15 T cell receptor beta chains share one sample of origin, sequenced in a study of cytomegalovirus exposure and HLA in healthy donors. The study ran its PCR with 60 Vbeta and 13 Jbeta primers. The table came from immunoSEQ multiplex PCR; TCRdb's copy has only in-frame clones and leaves some out. The table lists about 160,000 clones, about 88% of them singletons, with about 2% in the top ten. The sample comprised PBMCs. The receptors shown here come from a woman between 18 and 30 years old in good health and CMV-seronegative.

The chain combines TRBV11-2 with TRBJ1-5; D not resolved. V was clipped by 0 bases and J by 9 bases, with 9 bases between them. The CDR3 sequence is 13 residues long. CDR1 is SGHAT, CDR2 FQNNGV, per germline. CDR3 DNA: TGTGCCAGCAGCTTAGAGCCGGGATCGCCCCAGCATTTT. It translates to CASSLEPGSPQHF. Combining the CDR3 with reference TRBV11-2 and TRBJ1-5 gives the whole variable domain EAGVAQSPRYKIIEKRQSVAFWCNPISGHATLYWYQQILGQGPKLLIQFQNNGVVDDSQLPKDRFSAERLKGVDSTLKIQPAKLEDSAVYLCASSLEPGSPQHFGDGTRLSIL.

This chain joins TRBV11-3 and TRBJ1-1, with D possibly TRBD1 on 6 matching bases. Trimming removed 3 bases at V and 6 bases at J, with 14 bases between. Germline loops: CDR1 SGHNT, CDR2 YENEEA. The CDR3 contains 14 residues. In DNA, the CDR3 is TGTGCCAGCAGCTTCGGGGGGCGGTCGGCTGAAGCTTTCTTT. Translating gives CASSFGGRSAEAFF.

The rearrangement links TRBV2 to TRBJ2-7, with 7 bases aligning to TRBD2. From germline, CDR1 is SNHLY and CDR2 FYNNEI. J was trimmed by 3 bases and V by 7 bases; bases with no gene match: 3. The CDR3 runs 12 residues. For the CDR3, the DNA is TGTGCCAGCAATTCTAGCGGCTACGAGCAGTACTTC. It specifies CASNSSGYEQYF.

V is TRBV28 and J is TRBJ1-3, with 7 bases lining up with TRBD1. V shed 3 bases, J shed 2 bases, and the junction held 10 bases outside the gene matches. Germline V gene sequence: CDR1 MDHEN, CDR2 SYDVKM. The length of the CDR3 is 17 residues. CDR3 loop: CASSFFRGATTGNTIYF. The CDR3 DNA follows: TGTGCCAGCAGTTTTTTCAGGGGGGCGACGACTGGAAACACCATATATTTT.

This chain uses TRBV7-6 with TRBJ2-7; D possibly corresponds to TRBD2 (5 bases). This CDR3 region has 13 residues. Germline CDR1 and CDR2: SGHVS and FNYEAQ. V lost 5 bases and J 6 bases, leaving 14 bases between the germline ends. This chain's CDR3 is CASSLAEVGEQYF. The CDR3 region has the DNA TGTGCCAGCAGCCTCGCGGAGGTAGGCGAGCAGTACTTC.

This clone was seen just once. V and J are TRBV27 and TRBJ2-7; D is undetermined. Germline V gene lookup returns CDR1 MNHEY and CDR2 SMNVEV (reference sequence). The V gene lost 3 bases and the J gene lost 3 bases, with 9 bases spanning the gap. The CDR3 runs 13 residues. The CDR3 spells CASSLNRLYEQYF. In DNA, the CDR3 is TGTGCCAGCAGTTTGAACCGACTCTACGAGCAGTACTTC.

The chain joins TRBV15 to TRBJ2-5, with TRBD1 matching 7 bases. Germline assignment: CDR1 LNHNV and CDR2 YYDKDF (reference sequence). V lost 1 base to trimming and J lost 5 bases; unmatched junction nucleotides: 7. The CDR3 loop spans 15 amino acids. CDR3 nucleotides: TGTGCCACCAGCAGAGGGATGACAGGGCGCGAGACCCAGTACTTC. Its translation is CATSRGMTGRETQYF.

This chain links TRBV7-2 with TRBJ1-1; possible D gene TRBD1, 5 bases. Germline V lookup: CDR1 SGHTA, CDR2 FQGNSA. Between the trimmed V and J ends, which lost 1 base and 6 bases, there was a span of 12 bases. The CDR3 has 14 amino acids. The CDR3 DNA reads TGTGCCAGCAGCTTAGTGATCGGGGGGGCTGAAGCTTTCTTT. Translation gives CASSLVIGGAEAFF. Together with reference TRBV7-2 and TRBJ1-1, the CDR3 gives the full variable domain: GAGVSQSPSNKVTEKGKDVELRCDPISGHTALYWYRQSLGQGLEFLIYFQGNSAPDKSGLPSDRFSAERTGGSVSTLTIQRTQQEDSAVYLCASSLVIGGAEAFFGQGTRLTVV.

The chain links TRBV7-8 to TRBJ2-7, with D perhaps TRBD1 (6 bases). Deletions cut 5 bases from V and 6 bases from J, with 23 bases between. CDR3 size: 16 residues. CDR1 is SGHVS, CDR2 FQNEAQ, per germline. CDR3 amino acids: CASSLVSGRGFGEQYF. The CDR3 bases are TGTGCCAGCAGCCTAGTGTCAGGCAGGGGCTTTGGCGAGCAGTACTTC.

This chain connects TRBV6-5 to TRBJ2-1; D possibly corresponds to TRBD2 (6 bases). The CDR3 is 16 amino acids. V shed 4 bases and J shed 0 bases, with 13 bases lying between them. The germline gives CDR1 MNHEY, CDR2 SVGAGI. CDR3 DNA: TGTGCCAGCAGTTTAGCGGTACGAGACTCCTACAATGAGCAGTTCTTC. Protein sequence: CASSLAVRDSYNEQFF.

The chain links TRBV28 to TRBJ2-7, with D possibly being TRBD1 (5 bases). Germline loops: CDR1 MDHEN, CDR2 SYDVKM. V lost 3 bases, J lost 6 bases, and 18 bases lay in between. The CDR3 covers 15 residues. The CDR3, as DNA: TGTGCCAGCAGTTTCAAACCGATTGAAGGGGCCGAGCAGTACTTC. Translation gives CASSFKPIEGAEQYF.

The rearrangement uses TRBV27 and TRBJ1-2; 10 nucleotides line up with TRBD1. The CDR3 spans 13 residues. Germline CDR1 is MNHEY and CDR2 is SMNVEV (reference sequence). Trimming removed 6 bases from V and 8 bases from J; junction bases left unmatched: 6. CDR3 loop: CASSSWGQGGYTF. The CDR3 DNA reads TGTGCCAGCAGCTCCTGGGGACAGGGGGGCTACACCTTC.

The rearrangement links TRBV6-1 to TRBJ2-7, with TRBD2 identical over 7 bases. CDR1 is MNHNS and CDR2 is SASEGT in the germline V gene. CDR3 length: 13 amino acids. The trim removed 5 bases at V and 0 bases at J, leaving 1 base unmatched. DNA of the CDR3: TGTGCCAGCAGTTGGACTAGCTCCTACGAGCAGTACTTC. Translation gives CASSWTSSYEQYF.

The chain employs TRBV5-4 and TRBJ2-1, with no clear D. CDR1 is SGHNT and CDR2 is YYREEE in the germline V gene (reference sequence). V dropped 0 bases and J dropped 7 bases, with 5 bases sitting between them. CDR3 size: 12 residues. CDR3 residues: CASSLGPNEQFF. The CDR3, as DNA: TGTGCCAGCAGCTTGGGTCCAAATGAGCAGTTCTTC.

This clone was observed a single time. J is TRBJ1-2 and V is TRBV7-2; D gene unclear. The CDR3 consists of 14 residues. Trimming removed 0 bases at V and 2 bases at J, with 7 bases between. Per the germline V gene, CDR1 is SGHTA and CDR2 is FQGNSA. CDR3 residues: CASSLASGNYGYTF. The DNA of the CDR3 is TGTGCCAGCAGCTTAGCGAGCGGGAACTATGGCTACACCTTC. The full variable domain, rest sourced from reference TRBV7-2 and TRBJ1-2, is GAGVSQSPSNKVTEKGKDVELRCDPISGHTALYWYRQSLGQGLEFLIYFQGNSAPDKSGLPSDRFSAERTGGSVSTLTIQRTQQEDSAVYLCASSLASGNYGYTFGSGTRLTVV.